The clone carrying this T cell receptor beta chain was observed a handful of times. Its antigen remains unknown. Vbeta (60) and Jbeta (13) primers were used in the PCR. The assay was immunoSEQ multiplex PCR, and TCRdb's table has in-frame clones only and misses some. The sample contains approximately 190,000 clones, roughly an eighth of which appear only once. These data come from a study of cytomegalovirus exposure and HLA in healthy donors. Turning to the study itself: Within the Caucasian-associated ancestry cluster were 65% to 85% of the roughly 400 genotyped donors.

CDR1 is SQVTM and CDR2 is ANQGSEA in the germline V gene. V lost 3 bases, J lost 6 bases, and 0 bases stayed unmatched. CDR3 size: 11 residues. Study-wide results and caveats: Across donors, presence/absence analyses took sequencing depth to be roughly uniform. A previous analysis found most TCR beta V segments productive roughly 87% or roughly 30% of the time. Later analysis revealed greater clonal expansion in HLA-associated TCR beta chains than in equally common others.

This clonotype was obtained from a middle-aged man in good health and CMV-seropositive. The V and J genes are TRBV29-1 and TRBJ1-1, with TRBD1 identical over 8 bases. Source material: PBMCs. The CDR3, as DNA: TGCAGCGTTGAGACAGGGGCTGAAGCTTTCTTT. Translating it yields CSVETGAEAFF. The complete variable domain, with remaining parts taken from reference TRBV29-1 and TRBJ1-1, reads SAVISQKPSRDICQRGTSLTIQCQVDSQVTMMFWYRQQPGQSLTLIATANQGSEATYESGFVIDKFPISRPNLTFSTLTVSNMSPEDSSIYLCSVETGAEAFFGQGTRLTVV.